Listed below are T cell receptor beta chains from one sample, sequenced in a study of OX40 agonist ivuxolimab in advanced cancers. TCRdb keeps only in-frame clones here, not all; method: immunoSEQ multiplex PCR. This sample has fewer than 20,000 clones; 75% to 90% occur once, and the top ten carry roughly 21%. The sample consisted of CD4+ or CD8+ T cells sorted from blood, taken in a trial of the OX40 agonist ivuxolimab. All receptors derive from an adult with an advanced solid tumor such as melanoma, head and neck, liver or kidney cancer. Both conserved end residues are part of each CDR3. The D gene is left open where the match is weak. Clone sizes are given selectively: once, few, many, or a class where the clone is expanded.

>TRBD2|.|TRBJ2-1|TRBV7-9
CAGSASGRTYNEQFF
TGTGCCGGGTCGGCAAGCGGGAGAACCTACAATGAGCAGTTCTTC
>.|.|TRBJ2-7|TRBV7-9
CASTIARASYEQYF
TGTGCCAGCACCATAGCGCGGGCCTCCTACGAGCAGTACTTC
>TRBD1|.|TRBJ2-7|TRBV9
CASSVGDRSSYEQYF
TGTGCCAGCAGCGTAGGGGACAGGAGCTCCTACGAGCAGTACTTC
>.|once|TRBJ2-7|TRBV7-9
CASSLGTGVRIGQYF
TGTGCCAGCAGCTTAGGGACCGGGGTCCGAATTGGGCAGTACTTC
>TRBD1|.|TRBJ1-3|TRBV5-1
CASSLAAGGGNTIYF
TGCGCCAGCAGCTTGGCGGCAGGGGGAGGAAACACCATATATTTT
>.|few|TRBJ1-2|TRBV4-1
CASARTPVTLSNYGYTF
TGCGCCAGCGCCAGGACACCAGTTACCCTTTCTAACTATGGCTACACCTTC
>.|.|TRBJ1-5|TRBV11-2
CASSLDRNQPQHF
TGTGCCAGCAGCTTAGATCGGAATCAGCCCCAGCATTTT
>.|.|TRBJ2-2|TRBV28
CASSLGPADTGELFF
TGTGCCAGCAGTTTAGGGCCAGCGGACACCGGGGAGCTGTTTTTT
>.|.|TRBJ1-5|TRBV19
CASTLASSNQPQHF
TGTGCCAGTACCTTGGCCTCAAGCAATCAGCCCCAGCATTTT
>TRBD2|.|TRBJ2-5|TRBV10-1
CASSEAVAGETQYF
TGCGCCAGCAGTGAGGCGGTAGCGGGAGAGACCCAGTACTTC
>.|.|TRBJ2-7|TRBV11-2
CASSPRRGATSEQYF
TGTGCCAGCAGTCCAAGGAGGGGGGCGACTTCCGAGCAGTACTTC
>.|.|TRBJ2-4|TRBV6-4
CASTAGQGAKNIQYF
TGTGCCAGCACTGCGGGCCAAGGAGCCAAAAACATTCAGTACTTC
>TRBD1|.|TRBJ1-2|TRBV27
CASSKFPPPGTGALNRYGYTF
TGTGCCAGCAGTAAGTTCCCCCCTCCCGGGACAGGCGCCCTAAATCGTTATGGCTACACCTTC
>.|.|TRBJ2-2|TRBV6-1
CASSEIGGHRNTGELFF
TGTGCCAGCAGTGAAATCGGGGGACATCGGAACACCGGGGAGCTGTTTTTT
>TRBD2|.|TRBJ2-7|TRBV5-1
CASSLAAGTYEQYF
TGCGCCAGCAGCTTGGCAGCGGGAACCTACGAGCAGTACTTC
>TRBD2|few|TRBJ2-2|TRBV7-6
CASSARRGGSGSRNTGELFF
TGTGCCAGCAGCGCCCGAAGGGGGGGCAGCGGGAGCCGTAACACCGGGGAGCTGTTTTTT
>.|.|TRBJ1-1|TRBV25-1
CASSELGYTEAFF
TGTGCCAGCAGTGAATTGGGATACACTGAAGCTTTCTTT